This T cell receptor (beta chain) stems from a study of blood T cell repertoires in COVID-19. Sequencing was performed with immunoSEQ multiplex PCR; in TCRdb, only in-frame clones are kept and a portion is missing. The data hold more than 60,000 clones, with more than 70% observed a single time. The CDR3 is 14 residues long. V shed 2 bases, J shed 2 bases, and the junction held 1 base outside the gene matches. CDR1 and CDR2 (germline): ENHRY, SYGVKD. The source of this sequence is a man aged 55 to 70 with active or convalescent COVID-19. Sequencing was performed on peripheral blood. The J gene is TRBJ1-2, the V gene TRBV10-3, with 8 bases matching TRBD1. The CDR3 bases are TGTGCCATCAGTGAGACAGGGGGAAACTATGGCTACACCTTC. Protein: CAISETGGNYGYTF.